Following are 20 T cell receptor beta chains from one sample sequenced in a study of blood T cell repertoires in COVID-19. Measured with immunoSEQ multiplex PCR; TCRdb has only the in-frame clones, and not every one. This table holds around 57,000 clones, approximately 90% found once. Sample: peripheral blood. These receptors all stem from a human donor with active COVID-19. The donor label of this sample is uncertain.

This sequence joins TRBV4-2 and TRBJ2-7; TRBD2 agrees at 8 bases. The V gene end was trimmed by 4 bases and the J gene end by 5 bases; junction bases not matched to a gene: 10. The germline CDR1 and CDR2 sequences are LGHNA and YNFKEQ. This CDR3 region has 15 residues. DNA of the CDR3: TGTGCCAGCAGCCGATTTGTAGCGGGGTTACACGAGCAGTACTTC. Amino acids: CASSRFVAGLHEQYF.

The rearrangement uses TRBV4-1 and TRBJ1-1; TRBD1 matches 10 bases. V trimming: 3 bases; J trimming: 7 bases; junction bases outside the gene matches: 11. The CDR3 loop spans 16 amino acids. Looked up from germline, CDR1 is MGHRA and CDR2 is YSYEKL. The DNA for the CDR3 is TGCGCCAGCAGCCATACTGGGACAGGGGAAATCAGTGAAGCTTTCTTT. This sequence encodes CASSHTGTGEISEAFF.

Here the CDR3 DNA reads TGTGCCAGCAGCGTTGCGCAGGGTCGTTCCTCTGGAAACACCATATATTTT. It translates to CASSVAQGRSSGNTIYF. The chain recombines TRBV9 with TRBJ1-3, with a tentative D call TRBD1 (5 bases). V was cut by 2 bases and J by 0 bases, with 15 bases left in between. This CDR3 is 17 amino acids long. Germline-derived CDR1 and CDR2 are SGDLS and YYNGEE.

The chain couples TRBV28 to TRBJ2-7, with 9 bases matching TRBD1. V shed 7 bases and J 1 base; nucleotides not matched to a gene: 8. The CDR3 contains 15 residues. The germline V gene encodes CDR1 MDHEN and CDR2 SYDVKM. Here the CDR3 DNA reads TGTGCCAGCATCTGGGGACAGGGACTATCCTACGAGCAGTACTTC. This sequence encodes CASIWGQGLSYEQYF. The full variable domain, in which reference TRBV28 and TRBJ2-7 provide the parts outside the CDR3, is DVKVTQSSRYLVKRTGEKVFLECVQDMDHENMFWYRQDPGLGLRLIYFSYDVKMKEKGDIPEGYSVSREKKERFSLILESASTNQTSMYLCASIWGQGLSYEQYFGPGTRLTVT.

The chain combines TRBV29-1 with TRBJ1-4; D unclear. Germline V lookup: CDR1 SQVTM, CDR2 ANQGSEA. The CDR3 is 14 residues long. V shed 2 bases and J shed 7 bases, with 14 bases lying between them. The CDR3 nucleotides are TGCAGCGTTGAAAACCTGGGCTTGGGTGAAAAACTGTTTTTT. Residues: CSVENLGLGEKLFF.

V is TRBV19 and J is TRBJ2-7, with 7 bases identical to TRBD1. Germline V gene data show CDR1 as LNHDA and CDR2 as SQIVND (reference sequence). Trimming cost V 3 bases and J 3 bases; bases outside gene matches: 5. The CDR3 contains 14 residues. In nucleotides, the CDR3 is TGTGCCAGTAGTATTCGGGACAGACGCTACGAGCAGTACTTC. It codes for CASSIRDRRYEQYF.

Here the CDR3 DNA reads TGTGCCAGCACCCTAACGGCCCAGGGGGCCTGCAATGAGCAGTTCTTC. Protein sequence: CASTLTAQGACNEQFF. J is TRBJ2-1 and V is TRBV21-1; the table names TRBD1, a call not compared with the DNA. TRBV21-1 is a pseudogene locus. The CDR3 covers 16 residues.

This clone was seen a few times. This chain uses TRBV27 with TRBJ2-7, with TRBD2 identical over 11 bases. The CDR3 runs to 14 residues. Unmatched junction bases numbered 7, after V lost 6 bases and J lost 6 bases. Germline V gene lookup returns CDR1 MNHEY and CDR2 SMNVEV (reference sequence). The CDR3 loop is CASRLAGGPSEQYF. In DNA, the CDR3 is TGTGCCAGCAGGTTAGCGGGAGGGCCCTCCGAGCAGTACTTC.

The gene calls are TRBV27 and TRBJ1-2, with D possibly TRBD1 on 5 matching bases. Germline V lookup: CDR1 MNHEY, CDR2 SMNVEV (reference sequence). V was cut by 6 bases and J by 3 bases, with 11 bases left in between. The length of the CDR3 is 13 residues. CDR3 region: CASRLGTDYGYTF. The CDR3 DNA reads TGTGCCAGCAGACTAGGGACTGACTATGGCTACACCTTC.

Here the CDR3 reads CASIKGPTGGSWETQYF. The CDR3 DNA follows: TGTGCCAGCATTAAAGGACCGACAGGGGGCTCTTGGGAGACCCAGTACTTC. The V gene is TRBV2, the J gene TRBJ2-5; 10 bases are a match to TRBD1. Per germline, CDR1 SNHLY and CDR2 FYNNEI. There are 17 residues in the CDR3. J gave up 5 bases and V 7 bases, and 16 bases lay outside the gene matches.

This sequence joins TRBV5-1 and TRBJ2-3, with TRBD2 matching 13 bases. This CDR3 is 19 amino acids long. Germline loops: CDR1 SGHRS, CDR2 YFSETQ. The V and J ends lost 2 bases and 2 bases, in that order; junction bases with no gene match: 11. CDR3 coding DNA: TGCGCCAGCAGCTTCCGGACTAGCGGGGGTGCTACCCCCACAGATACGCAGTATTTT. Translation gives CASSFRTSGGATPTDTQYF.

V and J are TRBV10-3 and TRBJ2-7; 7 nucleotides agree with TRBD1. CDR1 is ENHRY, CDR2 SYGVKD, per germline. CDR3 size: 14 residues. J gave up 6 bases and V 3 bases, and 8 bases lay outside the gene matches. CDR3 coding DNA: TGTGCCATCAGTGACTCTACAGGGGACGGCGAGCAGTACTTC. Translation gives CAISDSTGDGEQYF.

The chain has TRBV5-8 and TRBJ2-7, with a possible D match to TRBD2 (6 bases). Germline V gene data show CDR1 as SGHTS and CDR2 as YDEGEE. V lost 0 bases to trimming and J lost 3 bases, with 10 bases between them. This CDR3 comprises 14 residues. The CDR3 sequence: CASSLGPGGYEQYF. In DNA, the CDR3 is TGTGCCAGCAGCTTGGGCCCCGGGGGCTACGAGCAGTACTTC.

The CDR3 DNA is TGTGCCAGCAAAACTCCGGGACAGGGTTACGAGCAGTACTTC. Translated, it gives CASKTPGQGYEQYF. This chain uses TRBV28 with TRBJ2-7, with 9 bases matching TRBD1. Germline V gene lookup returns CDR1 MDHEN and CDR2 SYDVKM. J was trimmed by 4 bases and V by 7 bases; bases with no gene match: 8. The CDR3 is made up of 14 amino acids.

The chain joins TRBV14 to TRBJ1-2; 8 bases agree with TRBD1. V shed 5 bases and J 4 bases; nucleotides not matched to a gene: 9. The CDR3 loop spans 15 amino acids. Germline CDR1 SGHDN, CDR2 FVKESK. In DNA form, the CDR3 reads TGTGCCAGCAGCTTCCGGACAGGGAAAGTCTATGGCTACACCTTC. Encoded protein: CASSFRTGKVYGYTF.

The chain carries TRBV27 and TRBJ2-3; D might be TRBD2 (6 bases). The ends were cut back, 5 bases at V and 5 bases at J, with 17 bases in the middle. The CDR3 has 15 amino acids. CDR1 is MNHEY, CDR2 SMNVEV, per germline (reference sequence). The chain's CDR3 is CASSHYAGRLDTQYF. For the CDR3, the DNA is TGTGCCAGCAGTCATTACGCGGGGAGGTTAGATACGCAGTATTTT.

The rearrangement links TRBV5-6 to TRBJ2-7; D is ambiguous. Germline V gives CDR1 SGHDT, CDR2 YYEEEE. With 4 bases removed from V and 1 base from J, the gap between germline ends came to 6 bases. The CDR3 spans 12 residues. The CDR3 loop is CASSLESYEQYF. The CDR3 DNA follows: TGTGCCAGCAGCCTAGAATCCTACGAGCAGTACTTC.

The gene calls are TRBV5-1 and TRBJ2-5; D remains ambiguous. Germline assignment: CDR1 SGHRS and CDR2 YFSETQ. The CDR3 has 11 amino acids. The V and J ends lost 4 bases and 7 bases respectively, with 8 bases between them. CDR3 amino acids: CASSAQWTQYF. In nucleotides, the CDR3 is TGCGCCAGCAGCGCTCAGTGGACCCAGTACTTC.

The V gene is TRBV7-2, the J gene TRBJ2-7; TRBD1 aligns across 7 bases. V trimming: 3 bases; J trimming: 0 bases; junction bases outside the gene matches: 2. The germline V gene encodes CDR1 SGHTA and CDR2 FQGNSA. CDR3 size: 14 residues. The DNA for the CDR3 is TGTGCCAGCAGCTTGTCAGGGGGCTCCTACGAGCAGTACTTC. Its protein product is CASSLSGGSYEQYF. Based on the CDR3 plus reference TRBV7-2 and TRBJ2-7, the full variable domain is GAGVSQSPSNKVTEKGKDVELRCDPISGHTALYWYRQSLGQGLEFLIYFQGNSAPDKSGLPSDRFSAERTGGSVSTLTIQRTQQEDSAVYLCASSLSGGSYEQYFGPGTRLTVT.

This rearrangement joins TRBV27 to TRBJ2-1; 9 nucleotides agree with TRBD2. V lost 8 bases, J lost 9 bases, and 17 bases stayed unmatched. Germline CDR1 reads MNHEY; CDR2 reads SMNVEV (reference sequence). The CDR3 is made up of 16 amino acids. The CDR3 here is CASYPRALAGPSEQFF. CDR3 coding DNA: TGTGCCAGCTACCCCCGGGCGCTAGCGGGACCTAGTGAGCAGTTCTTC.